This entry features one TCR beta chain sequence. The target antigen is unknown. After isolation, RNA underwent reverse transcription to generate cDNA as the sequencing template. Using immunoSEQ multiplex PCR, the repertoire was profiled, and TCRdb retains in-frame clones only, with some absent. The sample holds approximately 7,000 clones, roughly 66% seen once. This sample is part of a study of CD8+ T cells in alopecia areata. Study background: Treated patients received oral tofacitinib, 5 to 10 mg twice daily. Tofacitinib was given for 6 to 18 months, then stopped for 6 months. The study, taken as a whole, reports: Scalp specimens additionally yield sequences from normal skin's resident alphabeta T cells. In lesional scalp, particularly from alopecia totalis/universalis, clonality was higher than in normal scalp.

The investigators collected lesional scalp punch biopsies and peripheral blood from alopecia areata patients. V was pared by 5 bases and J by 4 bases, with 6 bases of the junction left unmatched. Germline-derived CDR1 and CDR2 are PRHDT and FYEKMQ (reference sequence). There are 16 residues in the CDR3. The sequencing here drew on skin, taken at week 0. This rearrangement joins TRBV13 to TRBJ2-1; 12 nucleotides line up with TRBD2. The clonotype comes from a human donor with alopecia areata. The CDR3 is CASSPRLAGAYNEQFF. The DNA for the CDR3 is TGTGCCAGCAGCCCCAGACTAGCGGGGGCTTACAATGAGCAGTTCTTC.